Listed below are T cell receptor beta chains from one sample, sequenced in a study of blood T cell repertoires in COVID-19. Clones were read by immunoSEQ multiplex PCR, and TCRdb kept only the in-frame ones, dropping some. This sample has 230,000 or so clones; around 84% occur once, and the top ten carry 20%. Sequenced: peripheral blood. These receptors all come from a man between 25 and 39 years old with active or convalescent COVID-19. CDR3s leave out the opening cysteine and the closing phenylalanine or tryptophan. Fields, in order: J gene, V gene, CDR3 protein.

J: TRBJ2-7; V: TRBV6-4; CDR3: ASTPWGVDYEQY
J: TRBJ1-1; V: TRBV2; CDR3: ASKMTGPITEAF
J: TRBJ1-1; V: TRBV7-2; CDR3: ASSPDLGPEAF
J: TRBJ1-5; V: TRBV6-5; CDR3: ATGQNFNQPQH
J: TRBJ2-7; V: TRBV7-9; CDR3: ASSPSGYEQY
J: TRBJ2-1; V: TRBV7-2; CDR3: ASSRGLAGGGNEQF
J: TRBJ2-2; V: TRBV11-2; CDR3: ASSPDRDAGELF
J: TRBJ2-1; V: TRBV9; CDR3: ASSVDPSGRASEQF
J: TRBJ2-7; V: TRBV5-4; CDR3: TSSSGQGAYEQY
J: TRBJ1-2; V: TRBV3-1/TRBV3-2; CDR3: ASSLPNYYGYT
J: TRBJ2-7; V: TRBV29-1; CDR3: SVVLSYEQY
J: TRBJ2-7; V: TRBV6-2/TRBV6-3; CDR3: ASSYKQGASYEQY
J: TRBJ2-7; V: TRBV18; CDR3: ASSPTSFHSGGAPREQY
J: TRBJ1-6; V: TRBV27; CDR3: ATGARSYNSPLH
J: TRBJ2-7; V: TRBV21-1; CDR3: ASSMLETASLRGSRGCSYEQY
J: TRBJ1-2; V: TRBV19; CDR3: ASSIPRTGGYGYT
J: TRBJ2-2; V: TRBV5-1; CDR3: ASSYRDRGTGELF
J: TRBJ1-5; V: TRBV28; CDR3: ASSLGGSNQPQH
J: TRBJ2-7; V: TRBV5-8; CDR3: ASSARGYEQY
J: TRBJ2-1; V: TRBV13; CDR3: ASSSSGGLLHEQF
J: TRBJ1-2; V: TRBV3-1/TRBV3-2; CDR3: ASSRQNNYGYT
J: TRBJ2-1; V: TRBV7-2; CDR3: ASSFPAGGRSYNEQF
J: TRBJ2-3; V: TRBV11-2; CDR3: ASSSPASGNTQY
J: TRBJ1-1; V: TRBV19; CDR3: ASSHSRWDRGADGTEAF
J: TRBJ1-2; V: TRBV24-1; CDR3: ATSHDSSNYGYT
J: TRBJ2-3; V: TRBV5-6; CDR3: ASSLTGDPAGGSDTQY
J: TRBJ2-3; V: TRBV4-3; CDR3: ASSQERGLAPDTQY
J: TRBJ1-4; V: TRBV7-2; CDR3: ASSRRPATNEKLF
J: TRBJ1-2; V: TRBV29-1; CDR3: SVVGDRANYGYT
J: TRBJ2-7; V: TRBV4-3; CDR3: ASSQVVVGTYEQY
J: TRBJ1-2; V: TRBV5-4; CDR3: AASGDGYGYT
J: TRBJ1-2; V: TRBV6-5; CDR3: ASRIQGLENYGYT
J: TRBJ1-2; V: TRBV2; CDR3: ARETTGGYT
J: TRBJ2-3; V: TRBV7-2; CDR3: ASSLGTGGADTQY
J: TRBJ2-5; V: TRBV19; CDR3: ASSPAPFGTRMQTQY
J: TRBJ2-7; V: TRBV14; CDR3: ASSLGGVRQEQY
J: TRBJ2-3; V: TRBV5-1; CDR3: ASSLDKGTDTQY
J: TRBJ2-7; V: TRBV18; CDR3: ASSPGDRGYEQY
J: TRBJ2-7; V: TRBV5-1; CDR3: ASSQGGYEQY
J: TRBJ1-1; V: TRBV6-5; CDR3: ASSYGKAGSYEAF
J: TRBJ2-7; V: TRBV28; CDR3: ASSLSWTGVRDEQY
J: TRBJ2-4; V: TRBV3-1/TRBV3-2; CDR3: ASSQAVGGRPNIQY
J: TRBJ1-3; V: TRBV9; CDR3: ASSVEPTGNTIY
J: TRBJ2-7; V: TRBV29-1; CDR3: SVEASGLLGEQY
J: TRBJ1-4; V: TRBV6-2/TRBV6-3; CDR3: ASSSRLRKYATNEKLF
J: TRBJ2-3; V: TRBV4-1; CDR3: ASSQGRASGRWDTQY
J: TRBJ1-3; V: TRBV4-1; CDR3: ASSQTLTGNTIY
J: TRBJ1-1; V: TRBV9; CDR3: ASSFRTGDGTEAF
J: TRBJ1-2; V: TRBV29-1; CDR3: SVDSPAGVIYGYT
J: TRBJ2-5; V: TRBV9; CDR3: ASSLTSGGAGETQY
J: TRBJ1-2; V: TRBV3-1/TRBV3-2; CDR3: ASSPQGFGYT
J: TRBJ1-2; V: TRBV6-5; CDR3: ASSYSRGLGGYT
J: TRBJ2-7; V: TRBV11-2; CDR3: ASNPTGGYEQY
J: TRBJ1-6; V: TRBV11-3; CDR3: AIQTSLSYNSPLH
J: TRBJ2-1; V: TRBV9; CDR3: ASSVGSSWMGNEQF
J: TRBJ1-2; V: TRBV7-2; CDR3: ASSPRAGVDGYT
J: TRBJ2-7; V: TRBV19; CDR3: ASSTSGGPYEQY